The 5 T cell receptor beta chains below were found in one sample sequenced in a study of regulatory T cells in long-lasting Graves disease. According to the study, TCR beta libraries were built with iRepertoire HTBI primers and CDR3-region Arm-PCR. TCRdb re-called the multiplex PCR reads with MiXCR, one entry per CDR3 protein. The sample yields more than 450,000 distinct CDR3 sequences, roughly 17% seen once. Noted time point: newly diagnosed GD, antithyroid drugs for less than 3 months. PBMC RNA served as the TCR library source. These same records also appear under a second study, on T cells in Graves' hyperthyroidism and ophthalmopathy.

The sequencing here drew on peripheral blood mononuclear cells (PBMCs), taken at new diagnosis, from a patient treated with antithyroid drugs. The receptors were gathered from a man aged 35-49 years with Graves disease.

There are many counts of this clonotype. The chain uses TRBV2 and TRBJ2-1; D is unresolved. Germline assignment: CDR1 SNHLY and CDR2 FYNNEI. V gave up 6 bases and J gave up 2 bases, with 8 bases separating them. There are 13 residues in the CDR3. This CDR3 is CASRGLAYNEQFF. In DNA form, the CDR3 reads TGTGCCAGCAGAGGGCTTGCCTACAATGAGCAGTTCTTC. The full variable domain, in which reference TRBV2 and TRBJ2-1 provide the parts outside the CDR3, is EPEVTQTPSHQVTQMGQEVILRCVPISNHLYFYWYRQILGQKVEFLVSFYNNEISEKSEIFDDQFSVERPDGSNFTLKIRSTKLEDSAMYFCASRGLAYNEQFFGPGTRLTVL.

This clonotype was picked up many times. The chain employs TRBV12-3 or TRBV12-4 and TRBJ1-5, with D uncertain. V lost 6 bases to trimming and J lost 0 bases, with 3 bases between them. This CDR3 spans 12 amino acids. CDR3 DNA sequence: TGTGCCAGCAGCCCTAGCAATCAGCCCCAGCATTTT. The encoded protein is CASSPSNQPQHF.

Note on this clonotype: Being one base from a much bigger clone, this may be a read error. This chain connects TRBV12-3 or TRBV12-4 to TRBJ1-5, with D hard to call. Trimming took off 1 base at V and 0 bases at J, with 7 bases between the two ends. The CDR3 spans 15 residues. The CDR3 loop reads CASSLVGASNQPQHF. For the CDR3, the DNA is TGTGCCAGCAGTTTAGTCGGAGCTAGCAATCAGCCCCAGCATTTT.

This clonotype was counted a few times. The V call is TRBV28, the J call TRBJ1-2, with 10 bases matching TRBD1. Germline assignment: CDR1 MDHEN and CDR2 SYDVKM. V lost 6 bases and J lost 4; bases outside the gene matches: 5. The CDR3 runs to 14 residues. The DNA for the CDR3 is TGTGCCAGCAGCTGGGACAGGGGCGGCTATGGCTACACCTTC. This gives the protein CASSWDRGGYGYTF.

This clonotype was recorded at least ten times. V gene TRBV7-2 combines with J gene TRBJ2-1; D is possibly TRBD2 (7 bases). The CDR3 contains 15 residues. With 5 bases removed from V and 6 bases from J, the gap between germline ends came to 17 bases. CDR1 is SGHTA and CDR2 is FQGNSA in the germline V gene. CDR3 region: CASSLSLGGANEQFF. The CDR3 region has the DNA TGTGCCAGCAGCCTTAGCCTGGGGGGGGCCAATGAGCAGTTCTTC.